The TCR beta chain under discussion was sequenced for a study of cytomegalovirus exposure and HLA in healthy donors. PCR employed 60 Vbeta and 13 Jbeta primers. Clones were read by immunoSEQ multiplex PCR, and TCRdb kept only the in-frame ones, dropping some. This table lists fewer than 200,000 clones. CDR1 is LNHDA, CDR2 SQIVND, per germline (reference sequence). The CDR3 has 16 amino acids. The V end was cut by 5 bases, the J end by 0 bases, with 15 bases between. V is TRBV19 and J is TRBJ2-3; TRBD2 is a possible D gene (7 bases). The sample was PBMCs. This clonotype was obtained from a man in his thirties or forties in good health and CMV-seronegative. In DNA form, the CDR3 reads TGTGCCAGTAGTGAGGGGGGAGGGGGTAGCACAGATACGCAGTATTTT. Residues: CASSEGGGGSTDTQYF. The full variable domain, completed using reference TRBV19 and TRBJ2-3, is DGGITQSPKYLFRKEGQNVTLSCEQNLNHDAMYWYRQDPGQGLRLIYYSQIVNDFQKGDIAEGYSVSREKKESFPLTVTSAQKNPTAFYLCASSEGGGGSTDTQYFGPGTRLTVL.